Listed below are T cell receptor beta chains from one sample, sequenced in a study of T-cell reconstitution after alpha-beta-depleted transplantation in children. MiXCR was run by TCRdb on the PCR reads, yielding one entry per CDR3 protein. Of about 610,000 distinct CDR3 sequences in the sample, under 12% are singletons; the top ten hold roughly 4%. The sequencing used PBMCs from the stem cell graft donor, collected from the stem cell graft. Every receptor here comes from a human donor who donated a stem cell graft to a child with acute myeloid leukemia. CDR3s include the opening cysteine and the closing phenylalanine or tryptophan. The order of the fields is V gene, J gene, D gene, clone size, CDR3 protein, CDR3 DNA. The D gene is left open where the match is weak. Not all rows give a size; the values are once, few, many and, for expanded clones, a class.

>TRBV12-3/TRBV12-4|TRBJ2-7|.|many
CASSPGSRAYEQYF
TGTGCCAGCAGTCCGGGATCTCGTGCCTACGAGCAGTACTTC
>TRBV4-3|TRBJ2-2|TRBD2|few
CASSKDGGGNGELFF
TGCGCCAGCAGCAAAGACGGCGGGGGGAACGGGGAGCTGTTTTTT
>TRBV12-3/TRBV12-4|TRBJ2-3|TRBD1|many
CASTQVGQGTDTQYF
TGTGCCAGCACTCAAGTCGGACAGGGCACAGATACGCAGTATTTT
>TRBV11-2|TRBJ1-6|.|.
CASSRGDRNSPLHF
TGTGCCAGCAGCCGAGGCGACAGAAATTCACCCCTCCACTTT
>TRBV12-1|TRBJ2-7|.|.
CASSPRTSGNYEQYF
TGTGCCAGCAGCCCCCGCACTAGCGGGAACTACGAGCAGTACTTC
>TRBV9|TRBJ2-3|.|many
CASSVERDHPTDTQYF
TGTGCCAGCAGCGTAGAAAGGGACCATCCCACAGATACGCAGTATTTT
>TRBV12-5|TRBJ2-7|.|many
CASGLGPPENYEQYF
TGTGCTAGTGGTTTGGGGCCTCCCGAGAACTACGAGCAGTACTTC
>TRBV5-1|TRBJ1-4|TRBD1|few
CASNPGTDNEKLFF
TGCGCCAGCAACCCCGGGACAGATAATGAAAAACTGTTTTTT
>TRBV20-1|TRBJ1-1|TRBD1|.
CSAFDRGGNTEAFF
TGCAGTGCATTCGACAGGGGTGGTAACACTGAAGCTTTCTTT
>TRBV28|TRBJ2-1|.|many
CASTSSYNEQFF
TGTGCCAGCACAAGCTCCTACAATGAGCAGTTCTTC
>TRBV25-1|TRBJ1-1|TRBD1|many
CASSNKGAVEAFF
TGTGCCAGCAGTAATAAGGGGGCTGTTGAAGCTTTCTTT
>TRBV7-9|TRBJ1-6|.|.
CASQNRVSGSPLHF
TGTGCCAGCCAGAACAGGGTATCAGGCTCACCCCTCCACTTT
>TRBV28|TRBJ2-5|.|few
CASSTPSGVQETQYF
TGTGCCAGCAGTACCCCGTCCGGGGTCCAAGAGACCCAGTACTTC
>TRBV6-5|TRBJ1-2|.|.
CASSYTVGGYTF
TGTGCCAGCAGTTATACGGTCGGCGGCTACACCTTC
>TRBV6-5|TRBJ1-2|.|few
CASSYSQENYGYTF
TGTGCCAGCAGTTACTCACAGGAAAACTATGGCTACACCTTC
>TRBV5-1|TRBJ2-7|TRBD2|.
CASSTGLEGYEQYF
TGCGCCAGCAGCACCGGACTAGAAGGCTACGAGCAGTACTTC
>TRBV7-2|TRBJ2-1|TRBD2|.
CASSAGGSSYNEQFF
TGTGCCAGCAGCGCGGGCGGGAGCTCCTACAATGAGCAGTTCTTC
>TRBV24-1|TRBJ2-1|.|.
CATSDRWGNEQFF
TGTGCCACCAGTGATCGCTGGGGTAATGAGCAGTTCTTC
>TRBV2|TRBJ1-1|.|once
CARYILDSRNTEAFF
TGTGCCAGGTATATACTGGACAGTCGCAACACTGAAGCTTTCTTT
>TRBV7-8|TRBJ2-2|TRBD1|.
CASRVIGQGVTGELFF
TGTGCCAGCAGAGTAATCGGACAGGGTGTCACCGGGGAGCTGTTTTTT
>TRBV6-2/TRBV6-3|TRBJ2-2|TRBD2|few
CASSALAGGGELFF
TGTGCCAGCAGTGCTCTAGCGGGAGGCGGGGAGCTGTTTTTT
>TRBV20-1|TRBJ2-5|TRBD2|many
CSAAGGSPETQYF
TGCAGTGCAGCGGGGGGTTCTCCAGAGACCCAGTACTTC
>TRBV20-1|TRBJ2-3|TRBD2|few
CSASGRASGTDTQYF
TGCAGTGCTAGCGGGAGGGCCTCCGGCACAGATACGCAGTATTTT
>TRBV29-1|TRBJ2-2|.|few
CSGRAANAANTGELFF
TGCAGCGGGCGGGCAGCGAACGCAGCGAACACCGGGGAGCTGTTTTTT
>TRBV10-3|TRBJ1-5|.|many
CATRQDNQPQHF
TGTGCCACCCGACAGGACAATCAGCCCCAGCATTTT
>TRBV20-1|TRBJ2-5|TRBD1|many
CSAREAGGTQYF
TGCAGTGCTAGAGAAGCAGGGGGGACCCAGTACTTC
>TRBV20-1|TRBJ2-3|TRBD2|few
CSARDLYESGSIDTQYF
TGCAGTGCTAGAGATCTCTACGAGAGCGGGAGTATTGATACGCAGTATTTT
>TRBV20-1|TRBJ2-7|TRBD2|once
CSAHLAGVSYEQYF
TGCAGTGCTCATCTAGCGGGAGTCTCCTACGAGCAGTACTTC
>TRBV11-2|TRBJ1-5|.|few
CASSLGDSQPQHF
TGTGCCAGCAGCTTAGGGGATTCTCAGCCCCAGCATTTT
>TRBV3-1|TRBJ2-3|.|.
CASSLAPTGNTDTQYF
TGTGCCAGCAGCCTAGCCCCTACAGGGAACACAGATACGCAGTATTTT
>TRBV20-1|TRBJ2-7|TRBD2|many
CSARETAGVGYEQYF
TGCAGTGCTAGAGAGACGGCGGGAGTAGGATACGAGCAGTACTTC
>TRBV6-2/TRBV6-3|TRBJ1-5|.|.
CASSPRPWQDQPQHF
TGTGCCAGCAGCCCCCGGCCGTGGCAGGATCAGCCCCAGCATTTT
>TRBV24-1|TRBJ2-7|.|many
CATSDLYRYEQYF
TGTGCCACCAGTGATTTATATCGCTACGAGCAGTACTTC
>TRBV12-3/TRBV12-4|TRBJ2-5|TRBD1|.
CASNNRGVQETQYF
TGTGCCAGCAATAACAGGGGGGTTCAAGAGACCCAGTACTTC
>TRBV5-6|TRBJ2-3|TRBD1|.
CASSVVTGITQYF
TGTGCCAGCAGCGTAGTGACAGGGATTACGCAGTATTTT
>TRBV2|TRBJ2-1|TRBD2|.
CASSGGGRTGNEQFF
TGTGCCAGCAGTGGGGGGGGGAGAACGGGCAATGAGCAGTTCTTC
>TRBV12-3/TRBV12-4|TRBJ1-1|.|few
CASSPRSLNTEAFF
TGTGCCAGCAGCCCGAGGTCCCTGAACACTGAAGCTTTCTTT
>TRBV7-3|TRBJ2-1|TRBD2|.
CASSQAGGVNEQFF
TGTGCCAGCAGCCAAGCGGGAGGGGTTAATGAGCAGTTCTTC
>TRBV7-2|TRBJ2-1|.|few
CASSRDIRHYNEQFF
TGTGCCAGCAGTCGGGACATAAGACATTACAATGAGCAGTTCTTC
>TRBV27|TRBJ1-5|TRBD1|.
CASTPLGGGVGNQPQHF
TGTGCCAGCACTCCCCTAGGAGGGGGCGTTGGCAATCAGCCCCAGCATTTT
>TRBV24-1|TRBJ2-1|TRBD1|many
CATSPRDRVHNEQFF
TGTGCCACCAGCCCCCGGGACAGGGTCCACAATGAGCAGTTCTTC
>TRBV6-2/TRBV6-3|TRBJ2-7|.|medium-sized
CASSYSGKNYEQYF
TGTGCCAGCAGTTACTCGGGGAAGAATTACGAGCAGTACTTC
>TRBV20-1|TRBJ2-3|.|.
CSARPTGGFTDTQYF
TGCAGTGCTAGACCAACAGGAGGTTTCACAGATACGCAGTATTTT
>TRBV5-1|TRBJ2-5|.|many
CASSRQPQETQYF
TGTGCCAGCAGTCGACAGCCCCAAGAGACCCAGTACTTC